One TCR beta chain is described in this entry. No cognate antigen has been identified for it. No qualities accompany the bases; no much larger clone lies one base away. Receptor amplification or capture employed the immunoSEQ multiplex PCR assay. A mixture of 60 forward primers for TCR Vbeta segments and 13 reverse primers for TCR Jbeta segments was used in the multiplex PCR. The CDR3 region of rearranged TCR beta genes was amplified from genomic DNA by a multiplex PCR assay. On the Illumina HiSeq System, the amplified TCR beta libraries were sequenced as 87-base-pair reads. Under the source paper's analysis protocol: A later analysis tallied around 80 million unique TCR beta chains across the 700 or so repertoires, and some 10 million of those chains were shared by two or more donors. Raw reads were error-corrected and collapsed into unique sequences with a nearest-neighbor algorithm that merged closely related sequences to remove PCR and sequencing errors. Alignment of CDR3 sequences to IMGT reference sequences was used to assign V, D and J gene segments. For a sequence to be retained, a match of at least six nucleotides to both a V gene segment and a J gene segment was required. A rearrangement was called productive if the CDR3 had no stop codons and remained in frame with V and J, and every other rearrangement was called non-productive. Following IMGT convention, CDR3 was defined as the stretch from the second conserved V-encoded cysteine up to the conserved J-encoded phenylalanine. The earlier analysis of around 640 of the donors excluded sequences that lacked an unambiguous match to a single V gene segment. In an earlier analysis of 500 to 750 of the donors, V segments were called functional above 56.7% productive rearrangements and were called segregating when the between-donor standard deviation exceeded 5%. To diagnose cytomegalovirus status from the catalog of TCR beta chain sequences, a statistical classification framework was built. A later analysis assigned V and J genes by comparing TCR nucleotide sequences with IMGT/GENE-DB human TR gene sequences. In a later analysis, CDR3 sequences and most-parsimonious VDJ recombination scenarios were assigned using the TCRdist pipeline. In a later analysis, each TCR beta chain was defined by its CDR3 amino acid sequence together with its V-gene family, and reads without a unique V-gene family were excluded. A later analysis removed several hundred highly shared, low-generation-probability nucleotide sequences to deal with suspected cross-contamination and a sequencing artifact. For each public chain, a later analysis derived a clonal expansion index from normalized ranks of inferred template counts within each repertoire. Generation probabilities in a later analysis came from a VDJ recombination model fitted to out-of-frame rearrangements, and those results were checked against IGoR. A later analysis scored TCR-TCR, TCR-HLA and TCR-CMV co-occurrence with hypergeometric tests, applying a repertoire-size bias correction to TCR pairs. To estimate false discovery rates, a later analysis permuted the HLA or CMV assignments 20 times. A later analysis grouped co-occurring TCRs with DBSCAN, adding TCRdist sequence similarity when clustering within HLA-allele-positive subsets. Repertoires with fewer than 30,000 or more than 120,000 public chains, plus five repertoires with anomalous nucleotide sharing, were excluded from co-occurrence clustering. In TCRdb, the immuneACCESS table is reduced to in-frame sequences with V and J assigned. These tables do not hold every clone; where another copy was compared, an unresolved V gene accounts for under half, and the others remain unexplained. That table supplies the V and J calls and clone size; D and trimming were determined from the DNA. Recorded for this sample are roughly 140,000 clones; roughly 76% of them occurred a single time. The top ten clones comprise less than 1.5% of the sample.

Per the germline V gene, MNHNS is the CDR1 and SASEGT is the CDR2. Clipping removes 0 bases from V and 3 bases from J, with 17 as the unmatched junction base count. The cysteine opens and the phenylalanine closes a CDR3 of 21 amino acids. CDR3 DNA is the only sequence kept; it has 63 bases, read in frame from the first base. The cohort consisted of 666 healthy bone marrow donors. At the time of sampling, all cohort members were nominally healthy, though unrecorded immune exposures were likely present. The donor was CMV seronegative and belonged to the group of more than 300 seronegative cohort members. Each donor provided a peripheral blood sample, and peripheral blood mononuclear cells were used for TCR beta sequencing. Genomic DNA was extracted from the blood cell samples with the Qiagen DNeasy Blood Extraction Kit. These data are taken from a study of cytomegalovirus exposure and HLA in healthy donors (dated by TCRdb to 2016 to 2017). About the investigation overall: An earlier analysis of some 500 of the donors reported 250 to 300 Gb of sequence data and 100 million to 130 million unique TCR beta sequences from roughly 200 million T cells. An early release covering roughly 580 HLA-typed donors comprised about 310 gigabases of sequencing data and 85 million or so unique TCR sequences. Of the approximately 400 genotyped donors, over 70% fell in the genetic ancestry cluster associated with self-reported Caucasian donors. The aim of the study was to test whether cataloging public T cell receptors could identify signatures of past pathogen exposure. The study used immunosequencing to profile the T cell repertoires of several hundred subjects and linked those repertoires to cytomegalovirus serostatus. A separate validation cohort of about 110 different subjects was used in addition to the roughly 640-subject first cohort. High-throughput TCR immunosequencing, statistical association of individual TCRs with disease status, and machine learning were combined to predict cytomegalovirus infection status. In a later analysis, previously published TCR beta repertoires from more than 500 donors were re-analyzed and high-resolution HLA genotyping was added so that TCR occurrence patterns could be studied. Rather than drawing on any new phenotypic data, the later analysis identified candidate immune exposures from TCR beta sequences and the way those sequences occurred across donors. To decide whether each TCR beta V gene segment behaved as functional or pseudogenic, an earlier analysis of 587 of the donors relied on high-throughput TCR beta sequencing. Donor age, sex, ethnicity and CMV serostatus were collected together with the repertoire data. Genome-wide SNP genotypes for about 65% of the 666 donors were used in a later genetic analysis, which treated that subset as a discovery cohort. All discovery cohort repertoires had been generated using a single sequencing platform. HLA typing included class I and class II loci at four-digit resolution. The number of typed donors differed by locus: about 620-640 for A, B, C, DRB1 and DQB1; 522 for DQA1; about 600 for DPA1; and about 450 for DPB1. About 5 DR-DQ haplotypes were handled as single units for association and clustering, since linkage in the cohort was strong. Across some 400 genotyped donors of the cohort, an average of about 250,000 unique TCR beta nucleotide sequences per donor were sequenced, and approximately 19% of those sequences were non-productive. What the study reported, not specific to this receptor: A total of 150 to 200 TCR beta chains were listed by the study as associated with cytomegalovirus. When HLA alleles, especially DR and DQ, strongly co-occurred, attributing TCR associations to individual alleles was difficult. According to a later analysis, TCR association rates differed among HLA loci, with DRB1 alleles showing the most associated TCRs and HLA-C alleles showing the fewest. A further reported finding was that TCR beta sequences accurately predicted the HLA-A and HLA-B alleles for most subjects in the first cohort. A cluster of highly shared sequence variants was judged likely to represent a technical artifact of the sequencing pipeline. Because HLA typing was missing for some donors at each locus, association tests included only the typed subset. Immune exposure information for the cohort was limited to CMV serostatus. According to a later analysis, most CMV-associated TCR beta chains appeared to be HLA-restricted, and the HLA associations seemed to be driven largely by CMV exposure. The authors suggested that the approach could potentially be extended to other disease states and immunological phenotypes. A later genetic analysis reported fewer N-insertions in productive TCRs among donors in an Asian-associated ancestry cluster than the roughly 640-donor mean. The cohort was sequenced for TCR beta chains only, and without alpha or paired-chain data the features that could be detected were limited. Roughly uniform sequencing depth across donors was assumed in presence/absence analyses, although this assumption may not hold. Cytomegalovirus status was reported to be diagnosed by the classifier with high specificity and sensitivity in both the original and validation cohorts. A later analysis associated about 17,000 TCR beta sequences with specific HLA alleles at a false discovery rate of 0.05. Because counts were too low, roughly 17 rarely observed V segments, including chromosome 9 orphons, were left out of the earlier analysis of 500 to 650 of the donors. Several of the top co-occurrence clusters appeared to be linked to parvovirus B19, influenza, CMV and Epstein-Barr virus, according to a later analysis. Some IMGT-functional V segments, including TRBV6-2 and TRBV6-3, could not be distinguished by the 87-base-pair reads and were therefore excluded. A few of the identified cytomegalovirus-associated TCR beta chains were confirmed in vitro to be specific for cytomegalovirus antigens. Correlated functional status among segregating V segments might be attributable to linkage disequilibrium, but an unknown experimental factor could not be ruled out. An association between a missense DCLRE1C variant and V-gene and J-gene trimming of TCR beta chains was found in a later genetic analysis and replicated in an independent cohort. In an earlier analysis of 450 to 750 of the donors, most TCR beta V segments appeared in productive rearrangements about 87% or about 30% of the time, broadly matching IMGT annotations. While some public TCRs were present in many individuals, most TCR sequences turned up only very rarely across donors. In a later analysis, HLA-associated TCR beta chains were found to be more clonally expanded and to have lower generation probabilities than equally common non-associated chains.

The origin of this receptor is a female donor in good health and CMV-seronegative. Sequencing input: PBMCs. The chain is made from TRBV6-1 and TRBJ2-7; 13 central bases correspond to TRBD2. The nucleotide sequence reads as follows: TGTGCCAGCAGTGAAGCGATACGTCGAGCCGGGACTAGCGGGGACGACTACGAGCAGTACTTC. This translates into CASSEAIRRAGTSGDDYEQYF.